These 31 T cell receptor beta chains came from one sample sequenced in a study of T-cell reconstitution after alpha-beta-depleted transplantation in children. The TCRbeta library was prepared with unique molecular identifiers. TCRdb redid the calling of the PCR reads with MiXCR, one entry per CDR3 protein. The table lists a few hundred thousand distinct CDR3 sequences, approximately 20% of them singletons. The sequences come from PBMCs from the stem cell graft donor, collected from the stem cell graft. These receptors came from a human donor who donated a stem cell graft to a child with acute lymphoblastic leukemia.

The V and J genes are TRBV9 and TRBJ1-2; D is unresolved. The CDR3 is 14 amino acids. Germline assignment: CDR1 SGDLS and CDR2 YYNGEE. The V end was cut by 0 bases, the J end by 4 bases, with 10 bases between. The CDR3 protein is CASSVDSRSYGYTF. The CDR3 nucleotides read TGTGCCAGCAGCGTAGATTCCAGGTCCTATGGCTACACCTTC.

Here the CDR3 DNA reads TGTGCCAGCTCACTCCGGGACCGGGCTAATCAGCCCCAGCATTTT. Its protein is CASSLRDRANQPQHF. V is TRBV18 and J is TRBJ1-5; possibly TRBD1 for D (5 bases). The CDR3 length is 15 residues. Looked up from germline, CDR1 is KGHSH and CDR2 is LQKENI. The V end lost 4 bases, the J end lost 4 bases, and 14 bases lay between the germline ends.

This clonotype has at least ten counts. The genes are TRBV25-1 and TRBJ2-7, with 7 nucleotides matching TRBD1. Germline values: CDR1 MGHDK, CDR2 SYGVNS. After removal of 10 bases from V and 0 bases from J, the junction contained 6 bases not matched to a gene. The CDR3 has 13 amino acids. The CDR3 nucleotides are TGTGCCACCCCGGGACAGAGCTCCTACGAGCAGTACTTC. It codes for CATPGQSSYEQYF.

This clonotype came up a few times. The chain couples TRBV10-1 to TRBJ2-7; 10 nucleotides agree with TRBD1. With V trimmed by 3 bases and J by 9 bases, 11 bases remained unmatched. Per germline, CDR1 WNHNN and CDR2 SYGVQD (reference sequence). This CDR3 region has 15 residues. In nucleotides, the CDR3 is TGCGCCAGCAGTGATAACCGGGACAGGGGCGCCAGGCAGTACTTC. It encodes CASSDNRDRGARQYF.

This clonotype appeared a single time. The genes are TRBV5-1 and TRBJ1-4, with a tentative D call TRBD1 (6 bases). Germline lookup yields CDR1 SGHRS and CDR2 YFSETQ. Trimming removed 4 bases from V and 8 bases from J, with 15 bases in between. The CDR3 is 14 residues long. This CDR3 reads CASSHPNDREKLFF. In DNA, the CDR3 is TGCGCCAGCAGCCACCCCAACGACAGGGAAAAACTGTTTTTT. Drawing the rest from reference TRBV5-1 and TRBJ1-4, the complete variable domain is KAGVTQTPRYLIKTRGQQVTLSCSPISGHRSVSWYQQTPGQGLQFLFEYFSETQRNKGNFPGRFSGRQFSNSRSEMNVSTLELGDSALYLCASSHPNDREKLFFGSGTQLSVL.

This clonotype was observed a handful of times. The rearrangement uses TRBV11-1 and TRBJ2-7; the D gene is possibly TRBD1 (6 bases). The CDR3 has 18 residues. Between the trimmed V and J ends, which lost 5 bases and 0 bases, there was a span of 23 bases. Per germline, CDR1 SGHAT and CDR2 FQDESV (reference sequence). The CDR3 protein is CASSPEYLDSETSYEQYF. CDR3 DNA sequence: TGTGCCAGCAGCCCCGAATATTTGGACAGTGAAACCTCCTACGAGCAGTACTTC.

This clonotype was detected a few times. J is TRBJ1-1 and V is TRBV7-9, with TRBD1 as a possible D gene (5 bases). The CDR3 totals 13 residues. Germline values: CDR1 SEHNR, CDR2 FQNEAQ (reference sequence). V was trimmed by 0 bases and J by 4 bases, leaving 6 bases between them. The chain's CDR3 is CASSLAGTTEAFF. The DNA of the CDR3 is TGTGCCAGCAGCTTAGCCGGGACCACTGAAGCTTTCTTT.

The chain recombines TRBV7-9 with TRBJ2-2; no clear D gene. Germline values: CDR1 SEHNR, CDR2 FQNEAQ (reference sequence). Trimming took 5 bases from V and 6 from J, leaving 10 bases between them. This CDR3 contains 13 residues. The CDR3, as DNA: TGTGCCAGCAGCGGGAAAGGGCCCGGGGAGCTGTTTTTT. This encodes CASSGKGPGELFF.

The chain is built from TRBV4-2 and TRBJ2-7; no definite D call. Trimming cost V 4 bases and J 0 bases, with 10 bases left between them. Looked up from germline, CDR1 is LGHNA and CDR2 is YNFKEQ. The CDR3 length is 14 residues. The CDR3 loop reads CASSPGSGSYEQYF. The CDR3 nucleotides are TGTGCCAGCAGCCCCGGATCGGGCTCCTACGAGCAGTACTTC.

The chain carries TRBV15 and TRBJ2-2; D is unresolved. V gave up 0 bases and J gave up 0 bases, with 8 bases separating them. Looked up from germline, CDR1 is LNHNV and CDR2 is YYDKDF (reference sequence). The CDR3 sequence is 16 residues long. The CDR3 region has the DNA TGTGCCACCAGCAGAGACGAAGCATCGAACACCGGGGAGCTGTTTTTT. Amino acid sequence: CATSRDEASNTGELFF.

The chain links TRBV20-1 to TRBJ2-4; weak D call: TRBD2 (5 bases). The germline gives CDR1 DFQATT, CDR2 SNEGSKA (reference sequence). Trimming shortened V by 1 base and J by 8 bases, and 12 bases separated the two germline ends. There are 13 residues in the CDR3. CDR3 coding DNA: TGCAGTGCTAGAGGGTATTTCGGGGACATTCAGTACTTC. This sequence encodes CSARGYFGDIQYF.

This clonotype was picked up a small number of times. The rearrangement joins TRBV10-1 to TRBJ2-1; 9 bases align to TRBD1. V trimming: 6 bases; J trimming: 6 bases; junction bases outside the gene matches: 6. The CDR3 is 14 amino acids. The germline V gene has CDR1 WNHNN and CDR2 SYGVQD (reference sequence). The CDR3 loop reads CASSGDRESNEQFF. CDR3 DNA sequence: TGCGCCAGCAGCGGGGACAGGGAAAGCAATGAGCAGTTCTTC.

This clonotype was seen a few times. The rearrangement uses TRBV10-2 and TRBJ2-1; D not certain. Germline loops: CDR1 WSHSY, CDR2 SAAADI. This CDR3 is built from 11 residues. V gave up 1 base and J gave up 10 bases, with 5 bases separating them. CDR3 sequence: CASSEWAEQFF. Here the CDR3 DNA reads TGCGCCAGCAGTGAGTGGGCGGAGCAGTTCTTC.

This clonotype has at least ten counts. The chain recombines TRBV12-3 or TRBV12-4 with TRBJ2-7, with a weak D call TRBD1 (6 bases). This CDR3 region has 14 residues. V shed 3 bases and J shed 3 bases, with 12 bases lying between them. CDR3 amino acids: CASSFGEGGYEQYF. CDR3 nucleotide sequence: TGTGCCAGCAGTTTCGGGGAAGGGGGCTACGAGCAGTACTTC.

This clonotype was counted between two and nine times. The chain combines TRBV4-2 with TRBJ2-3; the match to TRBD2 covers 7 bases. The CDR3 is 16 residues long. V lost 3 bases to trimming and J lost 6 bases; unmatched junction nucleotides: 12. Germline V CDR1 and CDR2: LGHNA, YNFKEQ. The CDR3 DNA is TGTGCCAGCAGCCAGCACTCGAGCGGGATAGGCGATACGCAGTATTTT. Translating gives CASSQHSSGIGDTQYF.

This clonotype was seen a few times. The chain combines TRBV12-5 with TRBJ2-3, with TRBD2 matching 12 bases. The CDR3 is made up of 16 amino acids. The J segment lost 6 bases and the V segment lost 3 bases, leaving 7 bases of the junction unmatched. The germline CDR1 and CDR2 sequences are LGHNT and FRNRAP. The CDR3 DNA sequence: TGTGCTAGTGGTTTCGGACTAGCGGGGCCCCCGGATACGCAGTATTTT. Translating it yields CASGFGLAGPPDTQYF.

This clonotype was seen only a few times. The chain joins TRBV25-1 to TRBJ2-2; D not certain. Trimming stripped 6 bases from V and 0 bases from J, with 8 bases between. This CDR3 region has 14 residues. Per the germline V gene, CDR1 is MGHDK and CDR2 is SYGVNS. The CDR3 DNA reads TGTGCCAGCAGGACCACTACGAACACCGGGGAGCTGTTTTTT. Amino acids: CASRTTTNTGELFF. The full variable domain, its missing parts supplied by reference TRBV25-1 and TRBJ2-2, is EADIYQTPRYLVIGTGKKITLECSQTMGHDKMYWYQQDPGMELHLIHYSYGVNSTEKGDLSSESTVSRIRTEHFPLTLESARPSHTSQYLCASRTTTNTGELFFGEGSRLTVL.

The chain carries TRBV29-1 and TRBJ2-7, with 8 bases matching TRBD2. The ends lost 4 bases at V and 3 bases at J; junction bases unmatched: 11. CDR1 and CDR2 (germline): SQVTM, ANQGSEA. The CDR3 has 15 residues. This chain's CDR3 is CSVGGTRALNYEQYF. Here the CDR3 DNA reads TGCAGCGTTGGGGGGACTAGAGCCCTGAACTACGAGCAGTACTTC.

This clonotype showed up just a few times. This chain links TRBV20-1 with TRBJ2-4; D perhaps matches TRBD2 (6 bases). The germline V and J ends were trimmed by 0 bases and 0 bases, with 15 bases remaining between them. Germline lookup yields CDR1 DFQATT and CDR2 SNEGSKA (reference sequence). The CDR3 length is 17 residues. The CDR3 spells CSARDPIAEKAKNIQYF. The DNA for the CDR3 is TGCAGTGCTAGAGACCCTATAGCGGAAAAAGCCAAAAACATTCAGTACTTC.

DNA for the CDR3: TGCAGCGTTGAGCCGCCTGGTGAGCAGTTCTTC. Its protein product is CSVEPPGEQFF. The gene calls are TRBV29-1 and TRBJ2-1; D unclear. The CDR3 contains 11 residues. Trimming left V 3 bases short and J 9 bases short, with 9 bases between. Germline V gene lookup returns CDR1 SQVTM and CDR2 ANQGSEA.

The rearrangement links TRBV24-1 to TRBJ2-3; 11 bases are a match to TRBD1. The V segment lost 2 bases and the J segment 6 bases; nucleotides outside the gene matches: 6. Germline CDR1 KGHDR, CDR2 SFDVKD. The CDR3 sequence is 16 residues long. CDR3 sequence reads: CATSDWTGGEADTQYF. The CDR3 bases are TGTGCCACCAGTGATTGGACAGGGGGCGAGGCGGATACGCAGTATTTT.

This chain uses TRBV20-1 with TRBJ2-2; no firm D call. V was pared by 6 bases and J by 1 base, with 12 bases between. The CDR3 has 14 residues. The V gene's germline CDR1 is DFQATT and CDR2 SNEGSKA (reference sequence). The CDR3 loop is CSAEELLNTGELFF. For the CDR3, the DNA is TGCAGTGCCGAGGAACTCTTGAACACCGGGGAGCTGTTTTTT.

CDR3 region: CASSFTSTSYNEQFF. The CDR3 DNA reads TGCGCCAGCAGCTTCACCTCAACCTCCTACAATGAGCAGTTCTTC. V and J are TRBV5-1 and TRBJ2-1; D is uncertain. This CDR3 spans 15 amino acids. Germline V gene sequence: CDR1 SGHRS, CDR2 YFSETQ. V lost 2 bases and J lost 0, with 9 bases in between.

This chain uses TRBV11-2 with TRBJ1-5; TRBD1 matches 7 bases. J was trimmed by 11 bases and V by 4 bases; bases with no gene match: 14. The CDR3 length is 15 residues. Germline CDR1 reads SGHAT; CDR2 reads FQNNGV. The CDR3 loop is CASSSGTDGGLAQHF. CDR3 DNA sequence: TGTGCCAGCAGCTCCGGGACAGATGGAGGGTTGGCCCAGCATTTT.

The chain recombines TRBV6-5 with TRBJ2-1; TRBD1 matches at 8 bases. CDR1 and CDR2 from the germline V gene are MNHEY and SVGAGI. The CDR3 spans 16 residues. V trimming: 2 bases; J trimming: 6 bases; junction bases outside the gene matches: 9. Written as DNA, the CDR3 is TGTGCCAGCAGTTACGTTGCAGGGGGCCTGCTCAATGAGCAGTTCTTC. Amino acids: CASSYVAGGLLNEQFF.

For the CDR3, the DNA is TGTGCCAGCTCTCCCTTACAGGGGGATGTGCGCTACACCTTC. Its translation: CASSPLQGDVRYTF. The V and J genes are TRBV12-3 or TRBV12-4 and TRBJ1-2; TRBD1 agrees at 8 bases. V lost 8 bases, J lost 9 bases, and 14 bases stayed unmatched. The CDR3 sequence is 14 residues long.

On this clonotype: The junction does not match germline at one end; this may be a read error. The rearrangement links TRBV15 to TRBJ2-3; D is unclear. This CDR3 spans 15 amino acids. The germline CDR1 and CDR2 sequences are LNHNV and YYDKDF (reference sequence). CDR3 amino acids: CATTRDVMFADTQYF. The CDR3 nucleotides are TGTGCCACCACCAGAGATGTCATGTTCGCAGATACGCAGTATTTT.

The chain couples TRBV5-4 to TRBJ2-2; 9 nucleotides align to TRBD1. Germline CDR1 SGHNT, CDR2 YYREEE (reference sequence). The CDR3 is 18 residues long. Trimming removed 0 bases from V and 6 bases from J; junction bases left unmatched: 12. For the CDR3, the DNA is TGTGCCAGCAGCTTGGTACAGGGGGCGGCCCATTTTGCCGGGGAGCTGTTTTTT. Translation gives CASSLVQGAAHFAGELFF.

The chain has TRBV20-1 and TRBJ2-7; D tentatively fits TRBD1 or TRBD2 (5 bases each). V was trimmed by 1 base and J by 3 bases, leaving 13 bases between them. The CDR3 extends over 14 amino acids. CDR1 and CDR2 (germline): DFQATT, SNEGSKA (reference sequence). The DNA of the CDR3 is TGCAGTGCTAGAGCCCGACCAGGGAGCTACGAGCAGTACTTC. It codes for CSARARPGSYEQYF.

CDR3 loop: CASSLSERNTDTQYF. Here the CDR3 DNA reads TGTGCCAGCAGCTTATCGGAGCGGAACACAGATACGCAGTATTTT. The rearrangement links TRBV7-2 to TRBJ2-3, with D possibly being TRBD2 (5 bases). CDR1 is SGHTA, CDR2 FQGNSA, per germline. CDR3 length: 15 amino acids. Trimming stripped 2 bases from V and 2 bases from J, with 11 bases between.

This clonotype was counted only a few times. The genes are TRBV14 and TRBJ1-1, with 8 bases lining up with TRBD1. This CDR3 has 15 residues. The junction had 7 bases not matched to a gene; V was cut back by 3 bases and J by 4 bases. Germline V gives CDR1 SGHDN, CDR2 FVKESK. CDR3 in amino acids: CASSHSGQVATEAFF. For the CDR3, the DNA is TGTGCCAGCAGCCATTCGGGACAGGTGGCCACTGAAGCTTTCTTT. The complete variable domain, with remaining parts taken from reference TRBV14 and TRBJ1-1, reads EAGVTQFPSHSVIEKGQTVTLRCDPISGHDNLYWYRRVMGKEIKFLLHFVKESKQDESGMPNNRFLAERTGGTYSTLKVQPAELEDSGVYFCASSHSGQVATEAFFGQGTRLTVV.